These 5 T cell receptor beta chains came from one sample sequenced in a study of identical twins. TCRdb reprocessed the 5' RACE reads with MiXCR, giving one entry per CDR3 protein. This sample carries roughly 480,000 distinct CDR3 sequences, 20% to 25% of them seen once, and the ten largest clones take 2.9%. The sample was also linked to a second study, of T cells expressing NK-cell markers.

Sequences were obtained from CD4+ T cells sorted from blood. These receptors were collected from a woman between 18 and 29 years old in good health.

The chain has TRBV15 and TRBJ2-1; 10 positions match TRBD1. CDR3 length: 16 residues. Germline V gene lookup returns CDR1 LNHNV and CDR2 YYDKDF (reference sequence). V gave up 5 bases and J gave up 8 bases; unmatched junction bases: 12. The CDR3: CATSLRQGAIGYEQFF. For the CDR3, the DNA is TGTGCCACCAGCCTGAGACAGGGGGCTATCGGCTATGAGCAGTTCTTC.

The chain carries TRBV7-6 and TRBJ2-3; 10 bases fit TRBD2. Germline V lookup: CDR1 SGHVS, CDR2 FNYEAQ. The CDR3 runs to 17 residues. With 6 bases clipped from V and 4 bases from J, the junction kept 13 bases outside the gene matches. CDR3 nucleotides: TGTGCCAGCAGTTATACTCTCGGTAGCGGGGGGCCAGATACGCAGTATTTT. Amino acid sequence: CASSYTLGSGGPDTQYF.

This sequence joins TRBV7-2 and TRBJ2-2; 14 bases are shared with TRBD2. The V and J ends lost 4 bases and 0 bases, in that order; junction bases with no gene match: 1. This CDR3 spans 17 amino acids. Germline V gives CDR1 SGHTA, CDR2 FQGNSA. The CDR3 protein is CASSSGLAGANTGELFF. The CDR3 nucleotides read TGTGCCAGCAGCTCGGGACTAGCGGGGGCGAACACCGGGGAGCTGTTTTTT.

This chain links TRBV27 with TRBJ1-6; D may be TRBD1 (6 bases). The ends were cut back, 3 bases at V and 11 bases at J, with 8 bases in the middle. In germline, CDR1 is MNHEY, CDR2 SMNVEV (reference sequence). The CDR3 has 12 residues. The CDR3 here is CASSLRGAPLHF. In nucleotides, the CDR3 is TGTGCCAGCAGTTTGAGGGGGGCACCCCTCCACTTT.

This clonotype was found a few times. CDR3 in amino acids: CSVEAGGTDTQYF. The CDR3 DNA reads as TGCAGCGTTGAGGCAGGGGGCACAGATACGCAGTATTTT. The chain links TRBV29-1 to TRBJ2-3; TRBD1 is a possible D gene (6 bases). V was cut by 3 bases and J by 1 base, with 8 bases left in between. Per germline, CDR1 SQVTM and CDR2 ANQGSEA. The CDR3 is 13 residues long.